The 9 T cell receptor beta chains in this list originate from one sample, sequenced in a study of blood T cell repertoires in COVID-19. Profiling relied on immunoSEQ multiplex PCR, and the TCRdb table lists in-frame clones only, not all of them. The sample consists of over 75,000 clones, roughly 82% of them appearing once. The sequenced sample was peripheral blood. The origin of the receptors is a woman aged 50 to 60 with acute or convalescent COVID-19.

V gene TRBV29-1 combines with J gene TRBJ2-5; D not certain. Per germline, CDR1 SQVTM and CDR2 ANQGSEA. The CDR3 consists of 10 residues. The V and J ends lost 7 bases and 3 bases respectively, with 6 bases between them. CDR3 in amino acids: CSGREETQYF. In DNA, the CDR3 is TGCAGCGGTCGTGAAGAGACCCAGTACTTC.

The chain has TRBV7-3 and TRBJ2-7; D is perhaps TRBD2 (5 bases). V gave up 4 bases and J gave up 4 bases, with 14 bases separating them. Germline values: CDR1 SGHTA, CDR2 FQGTGA. This CDR3 comprises 14 residues. CDR3 nucleotide sequence: TGTGCCAGCAGCTCAGACTCCGGGGTTTACGAGCAGTACTTC. It encodes CASSSDSGVYEQYF.

This chain links TRBV6-6 with TRBJ1-2; TRBD1 might be the D (6 bases). The V end lost 10 bases, the J end lost 0 bases, and 12 bases lay between the germline ends. The germline V gene has CDR1 MNHNY and CDR2 SVGAGI (reference sequence). The CDR3 totals 13 residues. For the CDR3, the DNA is TGTGCCACCATGGACAGCCCTAACTATGGCTACACCTTC. Translation gives CATMDSPNYGYTF.

This rearrangement joins TRBV7-8 to TRBJ2-2, with D maybe TRBD1 (7 bases). Germline V gene data show CDR1 as SGHVS and CDR2 as FQNEAQ. V was shortened by 1 base and J by 7 bases, with 10 bases between the two germline ends. The CDR3 is made up of 14 amino acids. The CDR3 reads CASSLGQGLGELFF. The CDR3, as DNA: TGTGCCAGCAGCTTAGGACAGGGACTCGGGGAGCTGTTTTTT.

The count of this clone is one. The V call is TRBV11-2, the J call TRBJ2-7; D perhaps matches TRBD1 (5 bases). The CDR3 has 12 residues. Trimming shortened V by 2 bases and J by 4 bases, and 6 bases separated the two germline ends. Germline loops: CDR1 SGHAT, CDR2 FQNNGV. The CDR3 DNA sequence: TGTGCCAGCAGCTTACAGGGATACGAGCAGTACTTC. It yields the protein CASSLQGYEQYF.

V is TRBV18 and J is TRBJ2-7, with 8 bases matching TRBD2. The CDR3 is made up of 14 amino acids. Per the germline V gene, CDR1 is KGHSH and CDR2 is LQKENI. Germline trimming cut 3 bases from V and 9 bases from J; bases unmatched to any gene: 10. Written as DNA, the CDR3 is TGTGCCAGCTCACCTCGAAGCGGGGGCCGGGGGCAGTACTTC. Translating it yields CASSPRSGGRGQYF. Full variable domain (rest looked up from reference TRBV18 and TRBJ2-7): NAGVMQNPRHLVRRRGQEARLRCSPMKGHSHVYWYRQLPEEGLKFMVYLQKENIIDESGMPKERFSAEFPKEGPSILRIQQVVRGDSAAYFCASSPRSGGRGQYFGPGTRLTVT.

The rearrangement joins TRBV6-4 to TRBJ1-5, with TRBD1 as a possible D gene (5 bases). This CDR3 is built from 13 residues. CDR1 and CDR2 from the germline V gene are MRHNA and SNTAGT. Trimming shortened V by 3 bases and J by 6 bases, and 9 bases separated the two germline ends. CDR3 DNA: TGTGCCAGCAGTGAATCGGGGGGTCAGCCCCAGCATTTT. Protein: CASSESGGQPQHF.

The chain recombines TRBV9 with TRBJ2-7, with TRBD1 matching over 9 bases. The V gene's germline CDR1 is SGDLS and CDR2 YYNGEE. The CDR3 is 14 amino acids. Germline trimming cut 4 bases from V and 4 bases from J; bases unmatched to any gene: 6. CDR3 region: CASSSGTGLYEQYF. The CDR3 DNA is TGTGCCAGCAGCTCCGGGACAGGGCTATACGAGCAGTACTTC.

This chain links TRBV28 with TRBJ2-1; D is possibly TRBD2 (6 bases). CDR1 is MDHEN, CDR2 SYDVKM, per germline. This CDR3 has 23 residues. Trimming removed 7 bases at V and 4 bases at J, with 41 bases between. Written as DNA, the CDR3 is TGTGCCAGCACCGGACCAAAGGGGATAGGTTTGGGCCCTAGCGCTCCGCGGTACAATGAGCAGTTCTTC. It codes for CASTGPKGIGLGPSAPRYNEQFF. The full variable domain, in which reference TRBV28 and TRBJ2-1 provide the parts outside the CDR3, is DVKVTQSSRYLVKRTGEKVFLECVQDMDHENMFWYRQDPGLGLRLIYFSYDVKMKEKGDIPEGYSVSREKKERFSLILESASTNQTSMYLCASTGPKGIGLGPSAPRYNEQFFGPGTRLTVL.